Listed below are T cell receptor beta chains from one sample, sequenced in a study of technical replicates of blood from a few donors. Profiling relied on immunoSEQ multiplex PCR, and the TCRdb table lists in-frame clones only, not all of them. The sample carries about 79,000 clones, approximately 94% recorded once. Sequencing used T cells isolated from PBMCs. The receptors were gathered from a human donor in good health. Each CDR3 is given with its conserved first and last residue. A D gene is named only where the DNA matches it firmly. Clone size is given for some rows only: seen once, a few or many times, or a class if the clone is expanded.

CDR3 DNA: TGTGCCAGCAGTTTAAGTGGACACAAGTCAAGTTACGAGCAGTACTTC; CDR3 protein: CASSLSGHKSSYEQYF; D gene: .; V gene: TRBV6-6; J gene: TRBJ2-7; clone size: .
CDR3 DNA: TGCGCCAGCAGCTTGGAGGGGGTGAACACTGAAGCTTTCTTT; CDR3 protein: CASSLEGVNTEAFF; D gene: .; V gene: TRBV5-1; J gene: TRBJ1-1; clone size: .
CDR3 DNA: TGTGCCAGCAGCTTGAGGGACACTGAAGCTTTCTTT; CDR3 protein: CASSLRDTEAFF; D gene: .; V gene: TRBV11-3; J gene: TRBJ1-1; clone size: .
CDR3 DNA: TGCGCCAGCAGCCAGGGGATAGGGCTCGGCTACGAGCAGTACTTC; CDR3 protein: CASSQGIGLGYEQYF; D gene: .; V gene: TRBV5-1; J gene: TRBJ2-7; clone size: .
CDR3 DNA: TGTGCCAGCAGCCCACGAGTGGGCTACGATGAGCAGTTCTTC; CDR3 protein: CASSPRVGYDEQFF; D gene: .; V gene: TRBV6-5; J gene: TRBJ2-1; clone size: .
CDR3 DNA: TGTGCCAGCAGCTTAGTCTCCCCGTACAATGAGCAGTTCTTC; CDR3 protein: CASSLVSPYNEQFF; D gene: .; V gene: TRBV7-3; J gene: TRBJ2-1; clone size: .
CDR3 DNA: TGTGCCAGCAGCTCAAAGCGGACCGTACAAGATGAGCAGTTCTTC; CDR3 protein: CASSSKRTVQDEQFF; D gene: .; V gene: TRBV7-8; J gene: TRBJ2-1; clone size: .
CDR3 DNA: TGTGCCAGCAGTGAACTAGCGTCTACCACAGATACGCAGTATTTT; CDR3 protein: CASSELASTTDTQYF; D gene: .; V gene: TRBV25-1; J gene: TRBJ2-3; clone size: .
CDR3 DNA: TGTGCCAGTAGTATAGATGGGACAGGGGTTTACGAGCAGTACTTC; CDR3 protein: CASSIDGTGVYEQYF; D gene: TRBD1; V gene: TRBV19; J gene: TRBJ2-7; clone size: once
CDR3 DNA: TGTGCCAGTAGACAGTATTCTAGCACAGATACGCAGTATTTT; CDR3 protein: CASRQYSSTDTQYF; D gene: .; V gene: TRBV28; J gene: TRBJ2-3; clone size: .
CDR3 DNA: TGTGCCAGCAGCGTAGGGGCTAGCGGGGAAGAGACCCAGTACTTC; CDR3 protein: CASSVGASGEETQYF; D gene: TRBD2; V gene: TRBV9; J gene: TRBJ2-5; clone size: .
CDR3 DNA: TGTGCCAGCAGTGAAGCAAGTCTAGCGGGGGGGCTCACAGATACGCAGTATTTT; CDR3 protein: CASSEASLAGGLTDTQYF; D gene: TRBD2; V gene: TRBV6-1; J gene: TRBJ2-3; clone size: .
CDR3 DNA: TGTGCCAGCAGTGACAGGGGCGGCGGAAATTCACCCCTCCACTTT; CDR3 protein: CASSDRGGGNSPLHF; D gene: TRBD1; V gene: TRBV9; J gene: TRBJ1-6; clone size: .
CDR3 DNA: TGCGCCAGCAGCACGTCAGGAGGAGGGGATTCACCCCTCCACTTT; CDR3 protein: CASSTSGGGDSPLHF; D gene: .; V gene: TRBV5-1; J gene: TRBJ1-6; clone size: .
CDR3 DNA: TGTGCCTGGAGTGTAACTAGCACAGATACGCAGTATTTT; CDR3 protein: CAWSVTSTDTQYF; D gene: .; V gene: TRBV30; J gene: TRBJ2-3; clone size: .
CDR3 DNA: TGTGCCAGCAGCGTAGGGCTACATGAGGGCACAGATACGCAGTATTTT; CDR3 protein: CASSVGLHEGTDTQYF; D gene: .; V gene: TRBV9; J gene: TRBJ2-3; clone size: .
CDR3 DNA: TGTGCCAGCAGCCGGGACAGCTACGAGCAGTACTTC; CDR3 protein: CASSRDSYEQYF; D gene: TRBD1; V gene: TRBV11-1; J gene: TRBJ2-7; clone size: .
CDR3 DNA: TGTGCCAGCAGTTACCTGAGTGCCGGGGAGCTGTTTTTT; CDR3 protein: CASSYLSAGELFF; D gene: .; V gene: TRBV5-6; J gene: TRBJ2-2; clone size: .
CDR3 DNA: TGTGCCAGCACCCCCCCCGGGGAAACCACCTCCGAGCAGTACTTC; CDR3 protein: CASTPPGETTSEQYF; D gene: .; V gene: TRBV28; J gene: TRBJ2-7; clone size: .
CDR3 DNA: TGTGCCAGCAGTGGGTATCAGCGGGGGCCCACAGATACGCAGTATTTT; CDR3 protein: CASSGYQRGPTDTQYF; D gene: TRBD2; V gene: TRBV2; J gene: TRBJ2-3; clone size: .
CDR3 DNA: TGTGCCAGCAGCAGGGACTTACTAGCCAAAAACATTCAGTACTTC; CDR3 protein: CASSRDLLAKNIQYF; D gene: .; V gene: TRBV6-5; J gene: TRBJ2-4; clone size: .
CDR3 DNA: TGTGCCAGCAGTCCGACAGGGGGGACCTACAATGAGCAGTTCTTC; CDR3 protein: CASSPTGGTYNEQFF; D gene: TRBD1; V gene: TRBV7-3; J gene: TRBJ2-1; clone size: .
CDR3 DNA: TGTGCCTGGAGTCACCGGGAGAATCAGCCCCAGCATTTT; CDR3 protein: CAWSHRENQPQHF; D gene: .; V gene: TRBV30; J gene: TRBJ1-5; clone size: .
CDR3 DNA: TGTGCCAGCAGCCCCGAGGCAGGGCCCAGGCGGTATAACTATGGCTACACCTTC; CDR3 protein: CASSPEAGPRRYNYGYTF; D gene: .; V gene: TRBV11-1; J gene: TRBJ1-2; clone size: .
CDR3 DNA: TGTGCCTGGGATTCATACAAGGGGCAAGAGACCCAGTACTTC; CDR3 protein: CAWDSYKGQETQYF; D gene: .; V gene: TRBV30; J gene: TRBJ2-5; clone size: .
CDR3 DNA: TGCGCCAGCAGCCAAGAGGGGGGGGCGGATCAGCCCCAGCATTTT; CDR3 protein: CASSQEGGADQPQHF; D gene: .; V gene: TRBV4-1; J gene: TRBJ1-5; clone size: .
CDR3 DNA: TGTGCCAGCAGCTTAGGGAGGTGGGAGACCCAGTACTTC; CDR3 protein: CASSLGRWETQYF; D gene: .; V gene: TRBV11-2; J gene: TRBJ2-5; clone size: .
CDR3 DNA: TGTGCCAGTAGTTTGCGGGACGTTCAGCCCCAGCATTTT; CDR3 protein: CASSLRDVQPQHF; D gene: .; V gene: TRBV19; J gene: TRBJ1-5; clone size: .
CDR3 DNA: TGTGCCAGCAGCTCCGCCGCGGGGGTCAGCACAGATACGCAGTATTTT; CDR3 protein: CASSSAAGVSTDTQYF; D gene: TRBD2; V gene: TRBV7-9; J gene: TRBJ2-3; clone size: .
CDR3 DNA: TGCGCCAGCAGCCAAGAGGACTTTAGCACAGATACGCAGTATTTT; CDR3 protein: CASSQEDFSTDTQYF; D gene: .; V gene: TRBV4-1; J gene: TRBJ2-3; clone size: .
CDR3 DNA: TGTGCCAGCAGCTTAGCTAGCGGGGGCTCCTACAATGAGCAGTTCTTC; CDR3 protein: CASSLASGGSYNEQFF; D gene: TRBD2; V gene: TRBV7-2; J gene: TRBJ2-1; clone size: .
CDR3 DNA: TGTGCCAGCTTCTTGGGAGGGAGAGGCTATGGCTACACCTTC; CDR3 protein: CASFLGGRGYGYTF; D gene: .; V gene: TRBV6-4; J gene: TRBJ1-2; clone size: .
CDR3 DNA: TGTGCCAGTAGTTTGGACAGGGCGAATGAAAAACTGTTTTTT; CDR3 protein: CASSLDRANEKLFF; D gene: TRBD1; V gene: TRBV19; J gene: TRBJ1-4; clone size: .
CDR3 DNA: TGTGCTAGCAGTCCCGGGACAGGGAGCGGCTACACCTTC; CDR3 protein: CASSPGTGSGYTF; D gene: TRBD1; V gene: TRBV7-7; J gene: TRBJ1-2; clone size: .
CDR3 DNA: TGTGCCAGCAGTGAAGCGCGCTTAAACACTGAAGCTTTCTTT; CDR3 protein: CASSEARLNTEAFF; D gene: .; V gene: TRBV6-1; J gene: TRBJ1-1; clone size: .
CDR3 DNA: TGTGCCAGTAGTAGGAGGGGTGAGCAGTACTTC; CDR3 protein: CASSRRGEQYF; D gene: .; V gene: TRBV28; J gene: TRBJ2-7; clone size: once
CDR3 DNA: TGTGCCAGCAGCCCCTTAGGCAGGCCGCGCGGCTACACCTTC; CDR3 protein: CASSPLGRPRGYTF; D gene: .; V gene: TRBV7-9; J gene: TRBJ1-2; clone size: .
CDR3 DNA: TGTGCCAGCAGCCCTAGGACAGGGGGCGCGGTGAACTATGGCTACACCTTC; CDR3 protein: CASSPRTGGAVNYGYTF; D gene: TRBD1; V gene: TRBV5-6; J gene: TRBJ1-2; clone size: .
CDR3 DNA: TGCGCCAGCAGCCCACAAGCGCAGGGTAGCAATCAGCCCCAGCATTTT; CDR3 protein: CASSPQAQGSNQPQHF; D gene: .; V gene: TRBV4-1; J gene: TRBJ1-5; clone size: .
CDR3 DNA: TGCGCCAGCAGTGACGGACTAGCGGGGGGGCCGACAGATACGCAGTATTTT; CDR3 protein: CASSDGLAGGPTDTQYF; D gene: TRBD2; V gene: TRBV10-2; J gene: TRBJ2-3; clone size: .
CDR3 DNA: TGTGCCATCAGTGAGTCGAGGGGACAGGGCAGGCAGCCCCAGCATTTT; CDR3 protein: CAISESRGQGRQPQHF; D gene: TRBD1; V gene: TRBV10-3; J gene: TRBJ1-5; clone size: .
CDR3 DNA: TGTGCCAGCTCCCCCTCGGCGGGATCACATGAGCAGTTCTTC; CDR3 protein: CASSPSAGSHEQFF; D gene: .; V gene: TRBV18; J gene: TRBJ2-1; clone size: .
CDR3 DNA: TGTGCCAGCACCCCCAAACCCTGGGACAGCAATTCACCCCTCCACTTT; CDR3 protein: CASTPKPWDSNSPLHF; D gene: TRBD1; V gene: TRBV2; J gene: TRBJ1-6; clone size: .
CDR3 DNA: TGCGCCAGCAGCCCAGGGACAGGTGCAAATCAGCCCCAGCATTTT; CDR3 protein: CASSPGTGANQPQHF; D gene: TRBD1; V gene: TRBV5-1; J gene: TRBJ1-5; clone size: .
CDR3 DNA: TGTGCCAGCAGTTCTCCGGGACAGGGATTCGTTGGAGCTTTCTTT; CDR3 protein: CASSSPGQGFVGAFF; D gene: TRBD1; V gene: TRBV28; J gene: TRBJ1-1; clone size: .
CDR3 DNA: TGTGCCAGCAGCTTAAGTGTTAGCGGGAGTCCCTACGAGCAGTACTTC; CDR3 protein: CASSLSVSGSPYEQYF; D gene: TRBD2; V gene: TRBV11-2; J gene: TRBJ2-7; clone size: .